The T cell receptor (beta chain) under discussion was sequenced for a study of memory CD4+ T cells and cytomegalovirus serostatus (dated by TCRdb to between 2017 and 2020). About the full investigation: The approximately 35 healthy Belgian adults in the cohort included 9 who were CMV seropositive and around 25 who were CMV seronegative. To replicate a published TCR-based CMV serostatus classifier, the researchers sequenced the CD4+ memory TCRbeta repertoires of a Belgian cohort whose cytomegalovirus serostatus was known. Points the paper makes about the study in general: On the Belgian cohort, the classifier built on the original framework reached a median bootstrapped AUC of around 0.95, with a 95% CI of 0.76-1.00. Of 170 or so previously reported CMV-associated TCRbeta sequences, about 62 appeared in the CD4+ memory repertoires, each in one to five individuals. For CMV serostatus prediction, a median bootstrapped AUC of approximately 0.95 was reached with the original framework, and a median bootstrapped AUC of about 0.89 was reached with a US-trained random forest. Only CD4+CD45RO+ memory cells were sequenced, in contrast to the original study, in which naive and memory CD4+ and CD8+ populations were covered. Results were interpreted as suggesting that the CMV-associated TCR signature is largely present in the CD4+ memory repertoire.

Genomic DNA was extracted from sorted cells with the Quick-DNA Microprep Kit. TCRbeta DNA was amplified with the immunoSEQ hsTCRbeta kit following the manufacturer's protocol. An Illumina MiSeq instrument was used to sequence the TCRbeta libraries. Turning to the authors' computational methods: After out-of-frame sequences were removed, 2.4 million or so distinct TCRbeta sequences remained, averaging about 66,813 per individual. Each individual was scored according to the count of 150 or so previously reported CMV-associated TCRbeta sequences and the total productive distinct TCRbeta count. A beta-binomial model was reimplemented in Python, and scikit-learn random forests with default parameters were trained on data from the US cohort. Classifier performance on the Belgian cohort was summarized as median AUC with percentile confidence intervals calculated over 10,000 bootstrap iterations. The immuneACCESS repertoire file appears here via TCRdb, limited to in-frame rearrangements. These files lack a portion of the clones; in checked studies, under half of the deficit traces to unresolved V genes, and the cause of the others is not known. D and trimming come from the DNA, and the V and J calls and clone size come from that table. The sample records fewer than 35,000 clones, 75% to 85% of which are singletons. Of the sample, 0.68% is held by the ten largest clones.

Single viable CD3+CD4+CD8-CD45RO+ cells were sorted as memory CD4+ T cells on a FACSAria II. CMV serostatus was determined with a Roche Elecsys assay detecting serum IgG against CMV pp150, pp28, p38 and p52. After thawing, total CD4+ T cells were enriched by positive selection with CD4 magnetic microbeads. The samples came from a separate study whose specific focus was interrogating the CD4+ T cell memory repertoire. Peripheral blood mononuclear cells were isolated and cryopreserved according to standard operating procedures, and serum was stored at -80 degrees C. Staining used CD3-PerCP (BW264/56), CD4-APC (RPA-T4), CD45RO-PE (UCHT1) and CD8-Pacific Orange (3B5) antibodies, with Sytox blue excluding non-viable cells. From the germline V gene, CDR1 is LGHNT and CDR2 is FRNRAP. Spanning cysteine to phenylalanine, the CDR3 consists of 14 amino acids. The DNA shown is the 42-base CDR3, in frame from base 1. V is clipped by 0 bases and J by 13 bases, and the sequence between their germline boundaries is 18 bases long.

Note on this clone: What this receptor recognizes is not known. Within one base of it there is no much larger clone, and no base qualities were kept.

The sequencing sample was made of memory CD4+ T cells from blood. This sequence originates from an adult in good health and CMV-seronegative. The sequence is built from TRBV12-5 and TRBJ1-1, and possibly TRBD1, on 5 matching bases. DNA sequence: TGTGCTAGTGGTTTGGTTCTGCAGGGAAGGAAGGATTTCTTT. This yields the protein CASGLVLQGRKDFF.